The entry below describes one T cell receptor (beta chain). The antigen is undetermined. Trimming cost V 3 bases and J 5 bases, with 8 bases left between them. CDR1 is MDHEN and CDR2 is SYDVKM in the germline V gene. The CDR3 extends over 12 amino acids. Sequenced by immunoSEQ multiplex PCR; TCRdb stores in-frame clones only, minus some. Altogether roughly 150,000 clones are present, over 75% being singletons, with the ten largest covering about 2.9%. These data originate in a study of cytotoxic CD8 clonotypes in ibrutinib-treated CLL. Notes on the study in general: Public clonotypes, an uncommon group, contracted or remained stable on treatment.

The chain carries TRBV28 and TRBJ2-7; a weak D match, TRBD1 (5 bases). This receptor was identified in a human donor with chronic lymphocytic leukemia. Sample: PBMCs, taken at disease progression, from a patient treated with ibrutinib. The CDR3 protein is CASSLDTHEQYF. The CDR3 DNA reads TGTGCCAGCAGTTTGGACACCCACGAGCAGTACTTC.